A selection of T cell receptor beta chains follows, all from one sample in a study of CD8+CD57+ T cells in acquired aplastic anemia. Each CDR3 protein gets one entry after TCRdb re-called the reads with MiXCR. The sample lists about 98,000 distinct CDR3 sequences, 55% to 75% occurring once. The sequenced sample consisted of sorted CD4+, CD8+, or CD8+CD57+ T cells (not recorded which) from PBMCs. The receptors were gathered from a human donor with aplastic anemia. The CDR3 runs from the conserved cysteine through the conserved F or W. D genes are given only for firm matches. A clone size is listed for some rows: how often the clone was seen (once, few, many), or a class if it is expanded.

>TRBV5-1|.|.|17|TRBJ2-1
CASSLATLGGAYNVQFF
TGCGCCAGCAGCTTGGCTACTTTAGGCGGGGCCTACAATGTGCAGTTCTTC
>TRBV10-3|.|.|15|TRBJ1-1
CAISARESMVTEAFF
TGTGCCATCAGTGCCCGGGAATCCATGGTCACTGAAGCTTTCTTT
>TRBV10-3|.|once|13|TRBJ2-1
CAISAGGSGEQFF
TGTGCCATCAGTGCTGGGGGATCGGGTGAGCAGTTCTTC
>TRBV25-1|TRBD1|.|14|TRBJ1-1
CASSASTGLTEAFF
TGTGCCAGCAGTGCCTCGACAGGGCTCACTGAAGCTTTCTTT
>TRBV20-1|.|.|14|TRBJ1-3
CSARAGISGNTIYF
TGCAGTGCTAGAGCTGGGATCTCTGGAAACACCATATATTTT
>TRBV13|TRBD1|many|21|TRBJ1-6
CASRRKPLGDIAGGRNSPLHF
TGTGCCAGCAGAAGAAAACCTCTCGGGGATATTGCAGGGGGCCGAAATTCACCCCTCCACTTT
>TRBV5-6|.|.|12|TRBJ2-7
CASSPGVGKQYF
TGTGCCAGCAGCCCGGGCGTAGGGAAGCAGTACTTC
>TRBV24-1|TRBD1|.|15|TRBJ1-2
CATSDTGQGHYGYTF
TGTGCCACCAGTGATACGGGACAGGGTCACTATGGCTACACCTTC
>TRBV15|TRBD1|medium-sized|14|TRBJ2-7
CATSRGQGPYEQYF
TGTGCCACCAGCAGAGGACAGGGTCCCTACGAGCAGTACTTC
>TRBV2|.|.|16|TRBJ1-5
CASSERAGGVRQPQHF
TGTGCCAGCAGTGAGAGGGCGGGGGGCGTTCGGCAGCCCCAGCATTTT
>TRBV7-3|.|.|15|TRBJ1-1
CASSRGALANTEAFF
TGTGCCAGCAGCCGTGGCGCGCTGGCAAACACTGAAGCTTTCTTT
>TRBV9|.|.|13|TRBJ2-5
CASSARLTEAQYF
TGTGCCAGCAGCGCTAGGCTAACGGAGGCCCAGTACTTC
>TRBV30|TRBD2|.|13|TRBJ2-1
CALNIGRAGEQFF
TGTGCCCTTAATATCGGGAGGGCCGGTGAGCAGTTCTTC
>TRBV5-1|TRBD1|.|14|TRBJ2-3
CASSTGDSTDTQYF
TGCGCCAGCAGCACAGGGGACAGCACAGATACGCAGTATTTT
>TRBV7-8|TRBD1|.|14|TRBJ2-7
CASSQPGTGGEQYF
TGTGCCAGCAGCCAGCCGGGTACAGGGGGAGAGCAGTACTTC
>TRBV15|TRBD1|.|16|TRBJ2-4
CATSTGQGGFKNIQYF
TGTGCCACCAGCACAGGACAGGGAGGTTTCAAAAACATTCAGTACTTC
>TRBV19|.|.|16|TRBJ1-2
CASSIRSGQSNYGYTF
TGTGCCAGTAGTATACGTTCTGGGCAGTCAAACTATGGCTACACCTTC
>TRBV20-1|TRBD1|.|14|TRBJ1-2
CSARDPRTGGGYTF
TGCAGTGCTAGAGATCCAAGGACAGGGGGTGGCTACACCTTC
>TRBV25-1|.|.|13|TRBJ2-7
CASSGEGTYEQYF
TGTGCCAGCAGTGGAGAGGGCACCTACGAGCAGTACTTC
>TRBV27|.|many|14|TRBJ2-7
CASSLGPSTYEQYF
TGTGCCAGCAGTTTGGGGCCTTCGACCTACGAGCAGTACTTC
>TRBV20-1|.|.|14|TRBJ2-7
CSARTGAAQREQYF
TGCAGTGCACGGACGGGGGCCGCTCAAAGGGAGCAGTACTTC
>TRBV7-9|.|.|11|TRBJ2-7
CASSPRSGQYF
TGTGCCAGCAGCCCTCGCAGTGGGCAGTACTTC
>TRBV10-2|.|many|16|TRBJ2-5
CASSLDPGEGQETQYF
TGCGCCAGCAGTCTGGACCCGGGAGAGGGGCAAGAGACCCAGTACTTC
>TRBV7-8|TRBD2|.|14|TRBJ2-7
CASSLLANSYEQYF
TGTGCCAGCAGCCTACTAGCGAACTCCTACGAGCAGTACTTC
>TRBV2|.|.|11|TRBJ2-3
CASVGGKTQYF
TGTGCCAGCGTCGGTGGAAAGACGCAGTATTTT
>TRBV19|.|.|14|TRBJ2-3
CASSVASSTDTQYF
TGTGCCAGTAGCGTAGCTTCTAGCACAGATACGCAGTATTTT
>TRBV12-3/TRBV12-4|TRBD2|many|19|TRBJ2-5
CASSTDDTSGRYYGGTQYF
TGTGCCAGCAGCACCGATGATACTAGCGGGAGATACTATGGTGGGACCCAGTACTTC
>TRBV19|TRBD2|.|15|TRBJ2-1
CASSIWTSGSDEQFF
TGTGCCAGTAGTATTTGGACTAGCGGGAGCGATGAGCAGTTCTTC
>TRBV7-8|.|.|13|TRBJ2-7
CASRLLTSGEQYF
TGTGCCAGCAGGCTGCTGACTTCCGGCGAGCAGTACTTC
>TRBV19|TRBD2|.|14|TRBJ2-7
CASRKFAGAYEQYF
TGTGCCAGTAGAAAATTCGCGGGAGCCTACGAGCAGTACTTC